The present T cell receptor (beta chain) was sequenced within a study of patients and donors after allogeneic stem cell transplantation. TCRdb recomputed calls from the RT-PCR reads with MiXCR, one row per CDR3 protein. The data contain tens of thousands of distinct CDR3 sequences, 48% of them singletons. The CDR3 is made up of 12 amino acids. The germline gives CDR1 SGHRS, CDR2 YFSETQ. The germline V and J ends were trimmed by 5 bases and 7 bases, with 9 bases remaining between them. This clonotype has a handful of counts. The sample was blood, either unsorted or a sorted T cell fraction (not recorded which). The chain has TRBV5-1 and TRBJ1-4; D uncertain. The clonotype comes from a human donor who was either an allogeneic HSCT recipient or a stem cell or donor lymphocyte infusion donor (not recorded which). It is not recorded whose cells these are; they may come from a transplant donor. The CDR3, as DNA: TGCGCCAGCAGTGAGGGTAGTGAAAAACTGTTTTTT. It specifies CASSEGSEKLFF.